The present T cell receptor (beta chain) was sequenced within a study of cytomegalovirus exposure and HLA in healthy donors. General observations from the study: Three CMV-associated chains were confirmed in vitro to be specific for CMV antigens.

Per germline, CDR1 KGHSH and CDR2 LQKENI. V was pared by 4 bases and J by 5 bases, with 12 bases between. This CDR3 region has 14 residues. As for this clone: Antigen unknown.

Data came from immunoSEQ multiplex PCR; TCRdb stores just in-frame clones and leaves some out. The table includes some 250,000 clones, nearly 90% detected once. The clonotype was recovered from a woman aged 18-29 years in good health and CMV-seronegative. The V gene is TRBV18, the J gene TRBJ1-5, with D possibly matching TRBD1 (6 bases). Specimen: PBMCs. The CDR3 is CASSQGVRDQPQHF. The DNA of the CDR3 is TGTGCCAGCTCACAGGGGGTAAGGGATCAGCCCCAGCATTTT.